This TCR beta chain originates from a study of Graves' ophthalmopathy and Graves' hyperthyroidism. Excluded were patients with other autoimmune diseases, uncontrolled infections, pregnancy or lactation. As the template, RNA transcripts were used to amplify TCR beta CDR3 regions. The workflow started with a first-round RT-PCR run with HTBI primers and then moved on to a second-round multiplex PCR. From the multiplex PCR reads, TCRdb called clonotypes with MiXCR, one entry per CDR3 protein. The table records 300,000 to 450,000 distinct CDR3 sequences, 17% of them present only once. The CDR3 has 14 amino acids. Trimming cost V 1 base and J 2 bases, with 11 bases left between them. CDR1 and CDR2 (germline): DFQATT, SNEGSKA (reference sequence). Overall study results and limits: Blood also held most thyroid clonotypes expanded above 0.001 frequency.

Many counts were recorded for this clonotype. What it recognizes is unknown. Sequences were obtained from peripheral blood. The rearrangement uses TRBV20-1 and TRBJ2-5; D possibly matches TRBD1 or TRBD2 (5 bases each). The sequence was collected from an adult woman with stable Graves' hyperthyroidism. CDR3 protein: CSARGRDRQETQYF. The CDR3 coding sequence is TGCAGTGCTAGAGGTCGGGACCGACAAGAGACCCAGTACTTC.